By proportion, the clone carrying this T cell receptor (beta chain) is medium-sized (0.01 to 0.1%). Amplification of TCR beta used genomic DNA extracted from peripheral blood. These data are taken from a study of T cell repertoires in aging, cancer and after chemotherapy. A mixed TRB-A/B primer pool amplified rearranged TRB by multiplex touch-down PCR. TCRdb called the multiplex PCR reads again in MiXCR, with one record for every CDR3 protein. The table has around 13,000 distinct CDR3 sequences, around a quarter seen once. The ends lost 5 bases at V and 2 bases at J; junction bases unmatched: 3. The CDR3 contains 13 residues. Germline CDR1 is SQVTM and CDR2 is ANQGSEA.

The sample comprised blood. This chain connects TRBV29-1 to TRBJ2-3; 8 nucleotides match TRBD2. The receptor was isolated from a human donor in good health. The CDR3 DNA follows: TGCAGCGTTCGGGGGGGCCCCACAGATACGCAGTATTTT. Amino acid sequence: CSVRGGPTDTQYF.